Sequencing of this T cell receptor (beta chain) was carried out in a study of T cells after yellow fever vaccination. Overall study: It was SMART-Seq v4 Ultra Low Input that prepared the fractions with low cell numbers.

Study results and caveats: Detected again after the booster were most primary-vaccination clones, at 95% to 97% CD4 and more than 70% CD8. The study noted that FACS-sorted repertoires could contain abundant clonotypes contaminating from the bulk population.

The CDR3 length is 11 residues. Germline CDR1 SGHKS, CDR2 YYEKEE (reference sequence). V dropped 4 bases and J dropped 14 bases, with 13 bases sitting between them. Synthesis of TCR cDNA relied on 5'RACE template switching, which attached a universal primer site and UMIs. TCRdb re-called the 5' RACE reads through MiXCR, storing one row per CDR3 protein. The data hold 150,000 to 200,000 distinct CDR3 sequences, with more than 9.5% observed a single time. In its sample, this clonotype was seen many times. Its antigen is undetermined. This material consisted of CD8+ T cells sorted from PBMCs, taken 15 days after the yellow fever booster vaccination. The source is a man aged 18 to 30 who received the YFV17D yellow fever vaccine. This chain connects TRBV5-5 to TRBJ2-1; no clear D. CDR3 nucleotides: TGTGCCAGCAGCAACAGCTATCCCGAGTTCTTC. Its translation is CASSNSYPEFF.